This T cell receptor (beta chain) came from a study of shared clonotypes between healthy human individuals (dated by TCRdb to the early 2020s). Turning to the overall study: The cohort included three men and two women between 18 and 49 years of age. Blood TCR repertoires of five healthy adults were deeply sequenced to estimate repertoire size and the extent of clonotype sharing between individuals. To increase sequencing depth and limit assay-specific biases, different laboratories used diverse techniques to prepare libraries and sequence TCR repertoires. Each donor's leukapheresis produced roughly between roughly 0.85 and 9.5 billion PBMCs.

Donors were healthy HIV-negative adults with no recently reported acute infections or vaccinations. Every donor was a Caucasian adult residing in Nashville, Tennessee, USA. For unsorted samples, about 90 million PBMCs were counted and genomic DNA was extracted with the QIAamp DNA Blood Mini kit. Blood was collected by leukapheresis, and PBMCs were isolated by Ficoll-Histopaque density gradient centrifugation and then cryopreserved in liquid nitrogen vapor phase. Using the deep immunoSEQ assay, multiplex PCR amplified TCR CDR3 regions from genomic DNA. Extracted genomic DNA from each cell subset was distributed evenly across all wells of several immunoSEQ 96-well plates, and each plate was treated as a replicate. For unsorted PBMC, each replicate PCR was loaded with roughly 270 ng genomic DNA, equivalent to 30,000 or so T cell genomes. Unsorted PBMC genomic DNA was sequenced across ten immunoSEQ deep assay plates. The purified libraries were quantified using a Qubit 3.0 fluorometer, sized with a Bioanalyzer 2100, and then quantified again using the KAPA Library Quantification kit. A separate single-read 150-cycle Illumina NextSeq 550 flow cell was used to sequence each immunoSEQ 96-well plate. In the original analysis: Because the immunoSEQ output included only junctional sequences and no quality scores, the filtering could not be the same as the filtering used for full-length reads. Sequences were annotated with PyIR, a Python wrapper for IgBLAST v1.9, using IMGT germline references to assign V/J genes and CDR3. Any read was removed if the V/J assignment was weak (E-value above 1e-6), the CDR3 was missing, or the read contained stop codons, out-of-frame junctions, or ambiguous translated residues. V3J clonotypes were defined by identical inferred V gene, J gene, and CDR3 amino acid sequence. The percentage overlap between two repertoires was calculated by dividing the number of shared unique clonotypes by the size of the smaller repertoire. Repertoire richness was assessed with RTK rarefaction, the Chao1 estimator, and Recon v2.1 estimates of unobserved clonotypes. The table was pulled from immuneACCESS by TCRdb, which kept in-frame rearrangements only. Such tables lose some clones; where checked, under half of the loss comes from unresolved V genes, and the rest has no known cause. D and trimming were read from the DNA, whereas the V and J calls and clone size are those reported in that table. Here the sample has fewer than 650,000 clones; roughly four fifths occur a single time. Approximately 12% of the sample belongs to the ten largest clones.

In this sample, this clone turned up a few times. The clone's antigen remains unknown. Base qualities are not at hand, and no much larger clone is one base apart. The CDR3 numbers 14 residues from cysteine through phenylalanine. Solely the CDR3 DNA is kept, with 42 bases framed from the first base. The germline V gene gives CDR1 as SGHRS and CDR2 as YFSETQ. The study at large found these results: Only blood was sampled, and tissue TCR repertoires likely differ from those in blood. Because the study included only a small number of donors, the genetic and exposure-history diversity represented was limited. Pairwise subsampling indicated that sequencing depth was expected to affect the degree of clonotype sharing among donors.

The sequence derives from a woman in her thirties or forties in good health. Some clones in this sample may be carry-over from other donors' samples. The rearranged chain carries TRBV5-1 and TRBJ2-5; TRBD2 matches 7 bases in the middle. The DNA end is more similar to TRBJ2-7, so the J call may be wrong. Sequencing input: PBMCs. CDR3 region: CASSVPSSGYEQYF. The bases are TGCGCCAGCAGCGTCCCGTCTAGCGGATACGAGCAGTACTTC.